The clone carrying this TCR beta chain was seen once. The sample originates from a study of control samples from healthy donors and cancer patients. Germline V gene data show CDR1 as SGHRS and CDR2 as YFSETQ. The junction had 13 bases not matched to a gene; V was cut back by 4 bases and J by 5 bases. The CDR3 runs to 17 residues. Method: immunoSEQ multiplex PCR; TCRdb's copy keeps in-frame clones and lacks some. This table has 250,000 to 300,000 clones, roughly four fifths appearing once. The rearrangement links TRBV5-1 to TRBJ2-5; 11 nucleotides align to TRBD1. The sample taken for sequencing was PBMCs. This TCR derives from an older woman with lung cancer. The DNA for the CDR3 is TGCGCCAGCAGCCTGGGGACGGACAGGGGGCTGAGGGAGACCCAGTACTTC. Translation: CASSLGTDRGLRETQYF.